This T cell receptor (beta chain) was captured by sequencing in a study of vaccination and CD4 T cells after COVID-19. Study-level information: Overlapping SARS-CoV-2, HCoV-NL63, HCoV-OC43 and HCoV-229E spike peptides were used to stimulate cells.

As for treatment: approximately 9-day PBMC culture with coronavirus spike peptide pools or control peptides (ViraFEST assay). Expanded clonotypes were found by TCR sequencing after peptide-pool stimulation (ViraFEST). Study-wide results and caveats: Researchers report that 304 of 307 vaccine-specific clones in convalescent patients proved spike mono-reactive.

This clonotype occurred a few times. As yet, its antigen is unknown. Scientists ran DNA taken from cultured CD4+ T cells through the Oncomine TCR Beta short-read assay for sequencing. A single record per CDR3 protein comes from TCRdb applying MiXCR to the PCR reads. Counted here are roughly 19,000 distinct CDR3 sequences, roughly 64% occurring once; the ten biggest clones make up roughly 8%. Trimming took off 5 bases at V and 3 bases at J, with 10 bases between the two ends. Germline CDR1 reads MGHDK; CDR2 reads SYGVNS. This CDR3 is 13 amino acids long. The chain carries TRBV25-1 and TRBJ1-1; TRBD1 is a possible D gene (6 bases). Sequencing input: CD4+ T cells from blood, cultured in vitro. The origin of this receptor is a human donor who had recovered from COVID-19. CDR3 bases: TGTGCCAGCAGTTGGGACACCCACACTGAAGCTTTCTTT. It codes for CASSWDTHTEAFF.